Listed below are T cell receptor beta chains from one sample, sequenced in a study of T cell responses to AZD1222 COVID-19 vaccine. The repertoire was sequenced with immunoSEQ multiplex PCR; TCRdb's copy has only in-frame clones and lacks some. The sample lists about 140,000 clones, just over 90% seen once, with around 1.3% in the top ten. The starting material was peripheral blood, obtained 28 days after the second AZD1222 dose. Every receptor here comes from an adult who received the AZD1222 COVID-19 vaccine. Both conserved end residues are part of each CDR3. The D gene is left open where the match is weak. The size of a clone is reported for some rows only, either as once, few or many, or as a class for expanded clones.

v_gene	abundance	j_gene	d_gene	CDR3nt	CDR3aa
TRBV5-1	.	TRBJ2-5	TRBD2	TGCGCCAGCAGCCCCGGGACTAGCGGGGGCAGGGAAGAGACCCAGTACTTC	CASSPGTSGGREETQYF
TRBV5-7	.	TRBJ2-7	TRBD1	TGTGCCAGCAGCTTGGGAGCCCCGTCGGGACAGACCTACGAGCAGTACTTC	CASSLGAPSGQTYEQYF
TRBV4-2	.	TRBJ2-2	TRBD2	TGTGCCAGCAGCCAAGATGGGCCCGGGGGCGGCGGGGGGCAGTTAAGGGAGCTGTTTTTT	CASSQDGPGGGGGQLRELFF
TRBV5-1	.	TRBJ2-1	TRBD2	TGCGCCAGCAGCTTGGGAGGTAGCGGGGGGGAGTACAATGAGCAGTTCTTC	CASSLGGSGGEYNEQFF
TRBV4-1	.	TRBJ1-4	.	TGCGCCAGCAGCTCCCTCCCAAACGAAAAACTGTTTTTT	CASSSLPNEKLFF
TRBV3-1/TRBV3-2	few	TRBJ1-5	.	TGTGCCAGCAGCCTGGGGGGGGGTGATCAGCCCCAGCATTTT	CASSLGGGDQPQHF
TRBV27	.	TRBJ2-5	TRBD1	TGTGCCAGCAGTTTATTCGGGACAGGGGAGACCCAGTACTTC	CASSLFGTGETQYF
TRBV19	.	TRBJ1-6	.	TGTGCCAGTAGTATAGCAGAGTTGCCACCCCTCCACTTT	CASSIAELPPLHF
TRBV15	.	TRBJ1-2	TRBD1	TGTGCCACCAGCACCGGGGACAGCTATGGCTACACCTTC	CATSTGDSYGYTF
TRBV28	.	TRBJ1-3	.	TGTGCCACCCTCGGGACACCTGGAAACACCATATATTTT	CATLGTPGNTIYF
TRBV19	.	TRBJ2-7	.	TGTGCCAGTAGTATGAACAGGGATCAACCCTACGAGCAGTACTTC	CASSMNRDQPYEQYF
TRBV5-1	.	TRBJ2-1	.	TGCGCCAGCAGCTTAGCGAGTAGCTCCTACAATGAGCAGTTCTTC	CASSLASSSYNEQFF
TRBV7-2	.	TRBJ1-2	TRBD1	TGTGCCAGCAGCTTATTTCCGGAAAGACAGGGAGGGGATGGCTACACCTTC	CASSLFPERQGGDGYTF
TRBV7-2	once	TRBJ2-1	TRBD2	TGTGCCAGCAGCTTAGCGCGGGAGAATGAGCAGTTCTTC	CASSLARENEQFF
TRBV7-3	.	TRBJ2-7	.	TGTGCCAGCAGCTCTGGTGGGGCCCTCGATCGCGAGCAGTACTTC	CASSSGGALDREQYF
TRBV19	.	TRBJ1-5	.	TGTGCCACCTGCCTTATGGGGGGTAGCAATCAGCCCCAGCATTTT	CATCLMGGSNQPQHF
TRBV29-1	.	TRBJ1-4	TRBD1	TGCAGCGTGAGAAGGGACAGCTCTAATGAAAAACTGTTTTTT	CSVRRDSSNEKLFF
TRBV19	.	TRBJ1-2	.	TGTGCCAGTAGTATCTCCAGGGCTAACTATGGCTACACCTTC	CASSISRANYGYTF
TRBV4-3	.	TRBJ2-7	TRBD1	TGCGCCAGCAGCCAAGCGAACAGGGGCTCCTACGAGCAGTACTTC	CASSQANRGSYEQYF
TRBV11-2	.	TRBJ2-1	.	TGTGCCAGCAGCTTAGTTGGCAATGAGCAGTTCTTC	CASSLVGNEQFF
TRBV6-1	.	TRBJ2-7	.	TGTGCCAGCAGTGAACATGGTCACGAGCAGTACTTC	CASSEHGHEQYF
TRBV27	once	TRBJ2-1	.	TGTGCCAGCAGATCGCCTGACAATGAGCAGTTCTTC	CASRSPDNEQFF